One sample yielded the 29 T cell receptor beta chains listed below, sequenced in a study of cytomegalovirus exposure and HLA in healthy donors. In the PCR, 60 Vbeta and 13 Jbeta primers were used. Generated by immunoSEQ multiplex PCR, the TCRdb table keeps only in-frame clones and is missing some. Here the sample spans some 210,000 clones, roughly 76% being singletons. The sequenced sample consisted of PBMCs. The receptor source for this set is a woman in her thirties in good health and CMV-seropositive.

The V call is TRBV6-5, the J call TRBJ2-1; D unresolved. Trimming stripped 2 bases from V and 0 bases from J, with 8 bases between. Per germline, CDR1 MNHEY and CDR2 SVGAGI. CDR3 length: 15 amino acids. The CDR3 DNA is TGTGCCAGCAGTTACAAGTGGAGCTCCTACAATGAGCAGTTCTTC. It codes for CASSYKWSSYNEQFF.

V and J are TRBV5-5 and TRBJ1-2; 8 bases are shared with TRBD1. CDR3 length equals 13 residues. The V gene end was trimmed by 4 bases and the J gene end by 6 bases; junction bases not matched to a gene: 5. Germline V gene lookup returns CDR1 SGHKS and CDR2 YYEKEE (reference sequence). The CDR3 is CASSNTGGDGYTF. In DNA form, the CDR3 reads TGTGCCAGCAGCAATACAGGGGGTGATGGCTACACCTTC.

This clone has just a few counts. This rearrangement joins TRBV7-2 to TRBJ1-5; the D gene is possibly TRBD1 (5 bases). Per germline, CDR1 SGHTA and CDR2 FQGNSA. V gave up 2 bases and J gave up 6 bases, with 11 bases separating them. The CDR3 spans 14 residues. The CDR3 protein is CASSLQGPGQPQHF. As DNA, the CDR3 is TGTGCCAGCAGCTTACAGGGCCCAGGTCAGCCCCAGCATTTT.

V usage is TRBV28 and J usage is TRBJ1-2; D is perhaps TRBD1 (6 bases). The germline V gene has CDR1 MDHEN and CDR2 SYDVKM. This CDR3 has 16 amino acids. The V gene lost 5 bases and the J gene lost 4 bases, with 20 bases spanning the gap. The CDR3 reads CASSTRGAPYPYGYTF. CDR3 DNA: TGTGCCAGCAGTACCCGGGGGGCCCCTTATCCCTATGGCTACACCTTC.

The chain employs TRBV6-1 and TRBJ2-2; TRBD1 matches 7 bases. Germline-derived CDR1 and CDR2 are MNHNS and SASEGT. The CDR3 contains 17 residues. V was pared by 4 bases and J by 3 bases, with 11 bases of the junction left unmatched. The CDR3, as DNA: TGTGCCAGCAGTGGAATTACCGGGACAGTCCACACCGGGGAGCTGTTTTTT. Protein: CASSGITGTVHTGELFF.

This clone is medium-sized (0.01 to 0.1%) within its sample. V usage is TRBV2 and J usage is TRBJ2-1, with a tentative D call TRBD2 (6 bases). V was trimmed by 4 bases and J by 9 bases, leaving 19 bases between them. The CDR3 has 15 residues. Germline V gene sequence: CDR1 SNHLY, CDR2 FYNNEI. CDR3: CASSGREVAPSEQFF. The CDR3 nucleotides read TGTGCCAGCAGTGGGAGGGAGGTAGCTCCTAGTGAGCAGTTCTTC.

CDR3 loop: CSVLRTEAFF. In nucleotides, the CDR3 is TGCAGCGTTCTACGGACTGAAGCTTTCTTT. The chain employs TRBV29-1 and TRBJ1-1, with unresolved D. CDR3 length: 10 residues. Trimming shortened V by 5 bases and J by 5 bases, and 6 bases separated the two germline ends. The germline gives CDR1 SQVTM, CDR2 ANQGSEA.

The rearrangement links TRBV7-2 to TRBJ2-3; 11 bases fit TRBD2. Trimming at V came to 5 bases and at J to 6 bases, leaving 13 bases not matched to a gene. The CDR3 loop spans 17 amino acids. CDR1 is SGHTA, CDR2 FQGNSA, per germline. The CDR3: CASSPRGSGRATDTQYF. The CDR3 nucleotides read TGTGCCAGCAGCCCCCGGGGTAGCGGGAGGGCTACTGATACGCAGTATTTT.

V usage is TRBV7-3 and J usage is TRBJ2-2; no firm D call. CDR1 SGHTA and CDR2 FQGTGA come from the germline V gene. Trimming took off 0 bases at V and 0 bases at J, with 5 bases between the two ends. The CDR3 is 15 residues long. For the CDR3, the DNA is TGTGCCAGCAGCTTAACCCTCGCGAACACCGGGGAGCTGTTTTTT. It encodes CASSLTLANTGELFF.

J is TRBJ2-7 and V is TRBV2; 8 bases fit TRBD1. The V gene end was trimmed by 5 bases and the J gene end by 6 bases; junction bases not matched to a gene: 9. The V gene's germline CDR1 is SNHLY and CDR2 FYNNEI. This CDR3 comprises 14 residues. In DNA form, the CDR3 reads TGTGCCAGCAGTCTCCGGACAGGGACTGGCGAGCAGTACTTC. Translation: CASSLRTGTGEQYF.

This chain joins TRBV7-3 and TRBJ2-1, with 11 bases lining up with TRBD1. The trim removed 4 bases at V and 6 bases at J, leaving 5 bases unmatched. The germline gives CDR1 SGHTA, CDR2 FQGTGA. The CDR3 extends over 15 amino acids. The CDR3 coding sequence is TGTGCCAGCAGCTCGCCGGGACAGGGGGTCAATGAGCAGTTCTTC. It specifies CASSSPGQGVNEQFF.

This chain connects TRBV30 to TRBJ1-4; D ambiguous. Germline assignment: CDR1 GTSNPN and CDR2 SVGIG (reference sequence). V was pared by 3 bases and J by 0 bases, with 8 bases between. The CDR3 is 14 amino acids. The CDR3, as DNA: TGTGCCTGGAGCCTAATGACAACTAATGAAAAACTGTTTTTT. It encodes CAWSLMTTNEKLFF.

The J gene is TRBJ1-2, the V gene TRBV19; unclear D gene. Per the germline V gene, CDR1 is LNHDA and CDR2 is SQIVND (reference sequence). The CDR3 is 14 amino acids. The ends were cut back, 5 bases at V and 2 bases at J, with 12 bases in the middle. DNA for the CDR3: TGTGCCAGTAGTTGGGCCCCAAGGAACTATGGCTACACCTTC. Protein: CASSWAPRNYGYTF.

This clone has a handful of counts. The chain is built from TRBV7-2 and TRBJ2-7, with 8 bases lining up with TRBD1. Germline assignment: CDR1 SGHTA and CDR2 FQGNSA. The V gene end was trimmed by 3 bases and the J gene end by 3 bases; junction bases not matched to a gene: 4. The CDR3 runs to 14 residues. CDR3: CASSFSGQGYEQYF. The CDR3 DNA follows: TGTGCCAGCAGCTTCTCAGGACAGGGCTACGAGCAGTACTTC.

J is TRBJ1-4 and V is TRBV25-1, with TRBD1 identical over 9 bases. Germline V gives CDR1 MGHDK, CDR2 SYGVNS. This CDR3 region has 15 residues. Trimming removed 5 bases from V and 7 bases from J; junction bases left unmatched: 8. The CDR3 spells CASSQRQGGSEKLFF. The CDR3 nucleotides are TGTGCCAGCAGTCAGCGACAGGGGGGGAGTGAAAAACTGTTTTTT.

The V call is TRBV5-1, the J call TRBJ2-3; D is undetermined. Looked up from germline, CDR1 is SGHRS and CDR2 is YFSETQ. This CDR3 contains 13 residues. Between the trimmed V and J ends, which lost 3 bases and 2 bases, there was a span of 7 bases. In DNA form, the CDR3 reads TGCGCCAGCAGCTCTCTTCCCACAGATACGCAGTATTTT. This gives the protein CASSSLPTDTQYF.

This chain connects TRBV4-2 to TRBJ2-1; TRBD2 might be the D (5 bases). Trimming removed 1 base from V and 3 bases from J, with 10 bases in between. The CDR3 sequence is 15 residues long. Germline-derived CDR1 and CDR2 are LGHNA and YNFKEQ. CDR3 coding DNA: TGTGCCAGCAGCCAAGCTGCCGACTACTACAATGAGCAGTTCTTC. Its protein product is CASSQAADYYNEQFF.

The chain has TRBV30 and TRBJ2-7, with 10 bases matching TRBD2. The V segment lost 3 bases and the J segment 2 bases; nucleotides outside the gene matches: 7. This CDR3 spans 15 amino acids. In germline, CDR1 is GTSNPN, CDR2 SVGIG (reference sequence). CDR3 nucleotides: TGTGCCTGGAGCCGACAGCGGGGGGGGCCCTACGAGCAGTACTTC. Translation: CAWSRQRGGPYEQYF.

The rearrangement joins TRBV28 to TRBJ2-7; D gene unclear. This CDR3 contains 13 residues. Trimming pared 2 bases from V and 2 bases from J, leaving 7 bases between. Germline V gene lookup returns CDR1 MDHEN and CDR2 SYDVKM. The CDR3 DNA is TGTGCCAGCAGTTTACCTGAGACCTACGAGCAGTACTTC. This encodes CASSLPETYEQYF.

The gene calls are TRBV7-9 and TRBJ2-1; 8 bases are shared with TRBD2. This CDR3 is 16 amino acids long. The germline V gene has CDR1 SEHNR and CDR2 FQNEAQ (reference sequence). The V and J ends lost 6 bases and 1 base, in that order; junction bases with no gene match: 8. In DNA, the CDR3 is TGTGCCAGCAGAGTCGGGGGCGGGAGGTCCTACAATGAGCAGTTCTTC. Protein: CASRVGGGRSYNEQFF.

A single count supports this clone. The chain couples TRBV2 to TRBJ1-6; D gene ambiguous. This CDR3 comprises 15 residues. Looked up from germline, CDR1 is SNHLY and CDR2 is FYNNEI. Trimming left V 10 bases short and J 7 bases short, with 20 bases between. This chain's CDR3 is CAIRIRLSGNSPLHF. CDR3 bases: TGTGCCATTCGAATCAGGCTCTCCGGAAATTCACCCCTCCACTTT.

This CDR3 reads CASSVAPRAANEKLFF. The CDR3 region has the DNA TGTGCCAGCAGCGTAGCCCCCAGGGCAGCTAATGAAAAACTGTTTTTT. V and J are TRBV9 and TRBJ1-4, with D possibly matching TRBD1 (5 bases). Germline V lookup: CDR1 SGDLS, CDR2 YYNGEE. V lost 0 bases to trimming and J lost 3 bases, with 12 bases between them. The CDR3 is made up of 16 amino acids.

The chain has TRBV5-1 and TRBJ1-3; D gene ambiguous. From germline, CDR1 is SGHRS and CDR2 YFSETQ. V shed 0 bases and J shed 2 bases, with 6 bases lying between them. The CDR3 is 14 amino acids. The CDR3 spells CASSLGEAGNTIYF. CDR3 DNA sequence: TGCGCCAGCAGCTTGGGCGAAGCTGGAAACACCATATATTTT.

There are a few counts of this clone. This rearrangement joins TRBV5-4 to TRBJ2-2; 7 nucleotides agree with TRBD1. J gave up 5 bases and V 8 bases, and 9 bases lay outside the gene matches. The CDR3 has 14 residues. The germline V gene encodes CDR1 SGHNT and CDR2 YYREEE (reference sequence). CDR3 nucleotide sequence: TGTGCCAGTTCGACAGGGAGTAAAACCGGGGAGCTGTTTTTT. Its translation: CASSTGSKTGELFF.

This clone was observed a handful of times. V gene TRBV20-1 combines with J gene TRBJ2-1; tentatively, D is TRBD2 (6 bases). Germline loops: CDR1 DFQATT, CDR2 SNEGSKA (reference sequence). This CDR3 has 10 amino acids. The V end was cut by 6 bases, the J end by 8 bases, with 8 bases between. This CDR3 reads CSAQRDEQFF. CDR3 nucleotide sequence: TGCAGTGCCCAGCGGGATGAGCAGTTCTTC.

A few counts support this clone. The chain recombines TRBV20-1 with TRBJ1-1; D gene unclear. V was trimmed by 1 base and J by 5 bases, leaving 5 bases between them. The CDR3 totals 11 residues. Germline CDR1 DFQATT, CDR2 SNEGSKA (reference sequence). CDR3 nucleotides: TGCAGTGCTAGAGCGCGGACTGAAGCTTTCTTT. This encodes CSARARTEAFF.

V usage is TRBV29-1 and J usage is TRBJ1-5; TRBD1 matches at 9 bases. V gave up 6 bases and J gave up 0 bases; unmatched junction bases: 3. The CDR3 extends over 14 amino acids. Per germline, CDR1 SQVTM and CDR2 ANQGSEA. The CDR3 is CSVGTGNSNQPQHF. As DNA, the CDR3 is TGCAGCGTGGGGACAGGGAATAGCAATCAGCCCCAGCATTTT.

V and J are TRBV5-1 and TRBJ2-5; TRBD1 matches at 7 bases. The CDR3 totals 15 residues. Unmatched junction bases numbered 15, after V lost 8 bases and J lost 5 bases. In germline, CDR1 is SGHRS, CDR2 YFSETQ. CDR3 in amino acids: CASRITGTEGETQYF. The DNA for the CDR3 is TGCGCCAGTCGGATCACCGGGACAGAGGGGGAGACCCAGTACTTC.

The gene calls are TRBV6-6 and TRBJ1-2; D possibly corresponds to TRBD1 (6 bases). CDR3 length equals 13 residues. The germline CDR1 and CDR2 sequences are MNHNY and SVGAGI (reference sequence). Trimming pared 7 bases from V and 2 bases from J, leaving 11 bases between. The CDR3: CASNDGQNYGYTF. DNA for the CDR3: TGTGCCAGCAATGACGGACAGAACTATGGCTACACCTTC.